This TCR beta chain was documented in a study of OX40 agonist ivuxolimab in advanced cancers. Study-wide results and limits: Within 6 weeks, CD4+ and CD8+ blood T cells expanded clonally at 0.1 to 3.0 mg/kg. Still undetermined is the antigen specificity of the expanded peripheral T cells. Average numbers of expanded clones were greater in CD8+ T cells than in CD4+.

The method was immunoSEQ multiplex PCR; TCRdb's version includes in-frame clones alone and lacks a portion of them. The sample gives about 57,000 clones, around 80% of which show up once; approximately 3.1% is in the top ten. It was autoimmune disease history or systemic immunosuppression that excluded patients. This CDR3 has 11 amino acids. The germline V gene has CDR1 MDHEN and CDR2 SYDVKM. V lost 8 bases to trimming and J lost 6 bases, with 10 bases between them. With respect to this clone: Its specificity is not known.

The receptor was isolated from an adult with an advanced solid tumor such as melanoma, head and neck, liver or kidney cancer. Source: CD4+ or CD8+ T cells sorted from blood, taken in a trial of the OX40 agonist ivuxolimab. The chain uses TRBV28 and TRBJ1-1; D is unclear. CDR3 protein: CASSFRAEAFF. The CDR3 nucleotides are TGTGCCAGCTCCTTCCGTGCTGAAGCTTTCTTT.